The rows below give T cell receptor beta chains drawn from one sample of a study of shared clonotypes between healthy human individuals. Generated by immunoSEQ multiplex PCR, the TCRdb table keeps only in-frame clones and is missing some. The table has fewer than 400,000 clones, about 74% seen once. The sequencing sample was made of memory CD4+ T cells sorted from blood. These receptors all come from a man in his thirties or forties in good health. Both conserved end residues are part of each CDR3. The D gene is left open where the match is weak.

v_gene	j_gene	d_gene	CDR3aa
TRBV2	TRBJ1-4	-	CASSALRGDNEKLFF
TRBV5-6	TRBJ2-5	-	CASSLIRGETQYF
TRBV6-1	TRBJ2-7	-	CASRGTDYEQYF
TRBV7-9	TRBJ2-3	-	CASSKTKQGLADTQYF
TRBV5-6	TRBJ1-6	-	CASSLGRDSPLHF
TRBV7-2	TRBJ2-5	-	CASSPGPSAPSQETQYF
TRBV7-2	TRBJ2-5	-	CASSLAGETQYF
TRBV7-3	TRBJ2-2	-	CASSHGGSTGELFF
TRBV6-5	TRBJ2-5	-	CASSRGALETQYF
TRBV7-2	TRBJ2-7	-	CASSLVVGSGEQYF
TRBV19	TRBJ1-1	-	CASSISRDGEAFF
TRBV30	TRBJ1-3	TRBD1	CAHGTENSGNTIYF
TRBV6-1	TRBJ1-5	-	CASSEMNQPQHF
TRBV5-1	TRBJ2-1	-	CASSPVGGNEQFF
TRBV5-1	TRBJ2-3	TRBD2	CAPNGWGEGLTDTQYF
TRBV6-1	TRBJ1-5	-	CASSNSGGAQPQHF
TRBV6-1	TRBJ2-5	TRBD2	CASSDVSRTSGPETQYF
TRBV5-1	TRBJ2-5	-	CASRTGDTFSQETQYF
TRBV11-2	TRBJ1-1	-	CASSLSRGRGNTEAFF
TRBV5-1	TRBJ2-7	TRBD2	CASQLAGVHEQYF
TRBV29-1	TRBJ2-1	-	CSVSKFRGSSYNEQFF
TRBV28	TRBJ1-5	-	CASSNGGAREQPQHF
TRBV2	TRBJ2-7	-	CASSARGGYEQYF
TRBV4-1	TRBJ2-7	-	CASSPRDGPYEQYF
TRBV7-6	TRBJ2-1	-	CASSLGDEQFF
TRBV9	TRBJ2-5	TRBD1	CASSVSDRVGKTQYF
TRBV5-4	TRBJ2-1	-	CASSLADQGEQFF
TRBV29-1	TRBJ2-7	TRBD1	CSVEGQGLYEQYF
TRBV15	TRBJ2-4	-	CATSFPSSGPADIQYF
TRBV7-9	TRBJ1-1	-	CASSLMNTEAFF
TRBV30	TRBJ2-1	TRBD2	CAWGASGRYNEQFF
TRBV15	TRBJ1-5	-	CATSKDRNQPQHF
TRBV30	TRBJ1-3	-	CAWSGGGFSGNTIYF
TRBV27	TRBJ2-2	-	CASSLSIRGWRDTGELFF
TRBV5-1	TRBJ2-7	-	CASRDSSYEQYF
TRBV5-1	TRBJ1-4	-	CASSLSGFRKLFF
TRBV5-1	TRBJ2-6	TRBD1	CASSQGASAGANVLTF
TRBV30	TRBJ2-7	TRBD1	CAWTEGGQGNYEQYF
TRBV2	TRBJ2-1	TRBD2	CASSDGTSGKQFF
TRBV27	TRBJ1-2	-	CASSGGYGYTF
TRBV6-5	TRBJ2-1	TRBD2	CASTPGLASYNEQFF
TRBV29-1	TRBJ2-2	-	CSASSGGGMTGELFF
TRBV7-3	TRBJ1-1	-	CASSLISANTEAFF
TRBV5-5	TRBJ2-3	-	CASSATRDFVSDTQYF
TRBV28	TRBJ1-2	-	CASSLSSKTLLTSGYTF
TRBV5-1	TRBJ2-7	TRBD2	CASSPFGLAGGYYEQYF
TRBV5-1	TRBJ2-1	TRBD2	CASSPGLATSHEQFF
TRBV5-1	TRBJ2-1	TRBD2	CASRGTTPSYNEQFF
TRBV18	TRBJ2-5	-	CASSPPNRDGTQYF